This TCR beta chain emerged from a study of regulatory T cells in long-lasting Graves disease. Study observations and caveats: Whereas new patients shared 966 public clonotypes, persistent patients shared more, at a few thousand.

Libraries of TCR beta came from iRepertoire HTBI primers plus Arm-PCR of CDR3 regions. TCRdb reprocessed the multiplex PCR reads with MiXCR, giving one entry per CDR3 protein. Among hundreds of thousands of distinct CDR3 sequences, less than 20% were seen once, and the ten largest hold roughly a tenth. This clonotype was detected many times. Its antigen is not known. Regarding time point: newly diagnosed GD, antithyroid drugs for less than 3 months. Scientists built the TCR library using RNA that was extracted from PBMCs. Xi'an, China, was home to the endocrinology department that provided patients. Trimming took 8 bases from V and 2 from J; bases not matched to a gene: 11. From germline, CDR1 is MDHEN and CDR2 SYDVKM. The CDR3 is 15 amino acids. These same records also appear under a second study, on T cells in Graves' hyperthyroidism and ophthalmopathy. As reported in that work: The TCR CDR3 was amplified in a first-round RT-PCR using the HTBI primer set.

Sequencing was performed on peripheral blood mononuclear cells (PBMCs), taken at new diagnosis, from a patient treated with antithyroid drugs. The V gene is TRBV28, the J gene TRBJ2-5; 7 positions agree with TRBD2. This TCR derives from a woman aged 30 to 39 with Graves disease. The CDR3 sequence is CASSTGLGGQETQYF. The CDR3 DNA follows: TGTGCCAGCTCGACCGGACTGGGGGGGCAAGAGACCCAGTACTTC.